The TCR beta chain described here comes from a study of T-cell memory formation after mild COVID-19. TCRdb used MiXCR to reprocess the 5' RACE reads, holding one entry per CDR3 protein. The sample includes some 48,000 distinct CDR3 sequences, roughly 27% seen only once; the top ten take around 44%. The CDR3 runs to 13 residues. Germline CDR1 reads LGHNA; CDR2 reads YSLEER. V was pared by 0 bases and J by 6 bases, with 6 bases between. Source material: PBMCs or a T cell subset sorted from them (not recorded which). This clonotype originated in a man between 18 and 35 years old who had mild COVID-19 (a few samples of this study predate the infection). Cell type and time point are not known. The gene calls are TRBV4-3 and TRBJ2-1; no clear D gene. CDR3 nucleotides: TGCGCCAGCAGCCAAGACTACGGCAATGAGCAGTTCTTC. Translation: CASSQDYGNEQFF.